This is a list of T cell receptor beta chains from one sample in a study of cytomegalovirus exposure and HLA in healthy donors. Assay used: immunoSEQ multiplex PCR; TCRdb lists only in-frame clones, some missing. The table includes 100,000 to 150,000 clones, 74% detected once. Sequences were obtained from PBMCs. The source is a man aged 35 to 55 in good health and CMV-seropositive. Each CDR3 is given with its conserved first and last residue. Each record gives: V gene, clone size, D gene, J gene, CDR3 protein, CDR3 DNA. The D gene is left open where the match is weak. Not every row has a clone size; where given, it reads once, few, many or a size class.

>TRBV13|NA|TRBD1|TRBJ2-2
CASSPRDRGVAGELFF
TGTGCCAGCAGCCCAAGAGACAGGGGAGTAGCCGGGGAGCTGTTTTTT
>TRBV19|NA|TRBD2|TRBJ2-1
CATAIAGDVRNEQFF
TGTGCCACTGCCATAGCGGGAGATGTGAGGAATGAGCAGTTCTTC
>TRBV27|NA|TRBD2|TRBJ2-5
CASSLLAGGVETQYF
TGTGCCAGCAGTTTACTAGCGGGGGGCGTAGAGACCCAGTACTTC
>TRBV6-1|NA|TRBD2|TRBJ2-3
CASSDPGLAGGTDTQYF
TGTGCCAGCAGTGATCCGGGACTAGCGGGAGGCACAGATACGCAGTATTTT
>TRBV19|NA|TRBD1|TRBJ2-2
CASRLAGGNTGELFF
TGTGCCAGTAGGTTGGCAGGGGGAAACACCGGGGAGCTGTTTTTT
>TRBV4-2|few|NA|TRBJ1-1
CASSQEGAFTEAFF
TGTGCCAGCAGCCAAGAGGGAGCGTTCACTGAAGCTTTCTTT
>TRBV2|NA|NA|TRBJ1-4
CASSARREDEKLFF
TGTGCCAGCAGTGCGCGCAGGGAGGACGAAAAACTGTTTTTT
>TRBV19|NA|NA|TRBJ1-1
CASSIRGPEAFF
TGTGCCAGTAGTATCAGGGGCCCTGAAGCTTTCTTT
>TRBV5-1|NA|TRBD1|TRBJ1-3
CASSTSGTANTIYF
TGCGCCAGCAGCACCTCCGGGACAGCGAACACCATATATTTT
>TRBV27|few|NA|TRBJ2-1
CASSLGQFYNEQFF
TGTGCCAGCAGTTTAGGACAGTTCTACAATGAGCAGTTCTTC
>TRBV4-1|NA|TRBD1|TRBJ1-1
CASSQIGGRGHKNTEAFF
TGCGCCAGCAGCCAGATCGGCGGCAGGGGGCATAAAAACACTGAAGCTTTCTTT
>TRBV27|few|NA|TRBJ2-5
CASRPTGRKQETQYF
TGTGCCAGCAGGCCGACAGGGAGGAAACAAGAGACCCAGTACTTC
>TRBV2|NA|NA|TRBJ1-5
CASSEGAPGYQPQHF
TGTGCCAGCAGTGAAGGTGCCCCAGGATATCAGCCCCAGCATTTT
>TRBV29-1|many|NA|TRBJ2-7
CSAGDTYEQYF
TGCAGCGCCGGGGACACCTACGAGCAGTACTTC
>TRBV28|NA|NA|TRBJ1-2
CASSYREPYGYTF
TGTGCCAGCAGTTACAGGGAACCCTATGGCTACACCTTC
>TRBV28|once|TRBD2|TRBJ2-1
CASSPLAGDNNEQFF
TGTGCCAGCAGCCCCCTAGCGGGGGATAACAATGAGCAGTTCTTC
>TRBV6-5|NA|NA|TRBJ2-7
CASSRSVDSSYEQYF
TGTGCCAGCAGTCGATCTGTCGACAGCTCCTACGAGCAGTACTTC
>TRBV5-4|NA|TRBD2|TRBJ2-1
CASSAGTSGNNEQFF
TGTGCCAGCAGCGCCGGGACTAGCGGAAACAATGAGCAGTTCTTC
>TRBV5-1|few|TRBD1|TRBJ1-1
CASSLTGTGLNTEAFF
TGCGCCAGCAGCTTGACGGGGACAGGGCTGAACACTGAAGCTTTCTTT
>TRBV7-9|NA|NA|TRBJ1-2
CASSLPDGYTF
TGTGCCAGCAGCTTGCCGGATGGCTACACCTTC
>TRBV6-5|NA|NA|TRBJ2-7
CASSPEGGRTYEQYF
TGTGCCAGCAGTCCCGAGGGGGGGAGGACTTACGAGCAGTACTTC
>TRBV18|once|NA|TRBJ1-2
CASSPQQTNYGYTF
TGTGCCAGCTCACCACAACAAACTAACTATGGCTACACCTTC
>TRBV6-1|NA|TRBD1|TRBJ1-1
CASSEIWTGAEAFF
TGTGCCAGCAGTGAAATTTGGACAGGGGCTGAAGCTTTCTTT
>TRBV5-1|NA|NA|TRBJ2-1
CASSQGSSYNEQFF
TGCGCCAGCAGCCAGGGAAGCTCCTACAATGAGCAGTTCTTC
>TRBV6-5|NA|NA|TRBJ2-1
CASSSQYNEQFF
TGTGCCAGCAGTTCCCAGTACAATGAGCAGTTCTTC
>TRBV6-1|few|NA|TRBJ2-1
CASRYGQFGNEQFF
TGTGCCAGCAGGTATGGACAGTTTGGGAATGAGCAGTTCTTC
>TRBV13|few|NA|TRBJ1-5
CASSLAARGNQPQHF
TGTGCCAGCAGCTTAGCGGCGAGGGGCAATCAGCCCCAGCATTTT
>TRBV7-9|NA|NA|TRBJ1-6
CASSWGDYSPLHF
TGTGCCAGCAGCTGGGGAGATTATTCACCCCTCCACTTT
>TRBV7-2|few|TRBD1|TRBJ1-3
CASSSRTGGLGNTIYF
TGTGCCAGCAGCTCCCGGACAGGGGGGCTTGGAAACACCATATATTTT
>TRBV7-9|NA|NA|TRBJ2-1
CASSPRRDSRGMNEQFF
TGTGCCAGCAGCCCCCGGAGAGATAGCAGGGGTATGAATGAGCAGTTCTTC
>TRBV6-4|NA|TRBD1|TRBJ1-2
CASSWTGDGYGYTF
TGTGCCAGCAGTTGGACAGGGGACGGCTATGGCTACACCTTC
>TRBV27|NA|TRBD2|TRBJ2-3
CASSPRTSGGSPVNTQYF
TGTGCCAGCAGTCCCCGGACTAGCGGGGGTTCACCGGTTAATACGCAGTATTTT
>TRBV7-8|NA|NA|TRBJ1-4
CASSSSGQSNEKLFF
TGTGCCAGCAGCTCTTCAGGACAGTCGAATGAAAAACTGTTTTTT
>TRBV7-8|NA|NA|TRBJ1-5
CASSLAGADQPQHF
TGTGCCAGCAGCTTAGCAGGGGCAGATCAGCCCCAGCATTTT
>TRBV7-2|NA|NA|TRBJ1-2
CASSSSFTGNYGYTF
TGTGCCAGCAGCTCCAGTTTCACGGGAAACTATGGCTACACCTTC
>TRBV9|NA|NA|TRBJ2-2
CASSVGKGGTGEPFF
TGTGCCAGCAGCGTAGGGAAGGGCGGCACCGGGGAGCCGTTTTTT
>TRBV7-2|NA|NA|TRBJ2-6
CASSSRPGSGANVLTF
TGTGCCAGCAGCTCGCGGCCGGGCTCTGGGGCCAACGTCCTGACTTTC
>TRBV12-5|NA|NA|TRBJ2-1
CASGLGGYNEQFF
TGTGCTAGTGGTTTGGGCGGCTACAATGAGCAGTTCTTC
>TRBV7-6|NA|TRBD2|TRBJ2-1
CASSFGTSGHEQFF
TGTGCCAGCAGCTTCGGGACTAGCGGTCATGAGCAGTTCTTC
>TRBV11-2|NA|NA|TRBJ1-1
CASSPPGKNTEAFF
TGTGCCAGCAGCCCCCCGGGTAAGAACACTGAAGCTTTCTTT
>TRBV4-1|NA|TRBD1|TRBJ1-5
CASSQDRDRTHQPQHF
TGCGCCAGCAGCCAAGATCGGGACAGGACCCATCAGCCCCAGCATTTT
>TRBV4-3|NA|NA|TRBJ2-5
CASSRARQGETQYF
TGCGCCAGCAGCCGGGCCCGCCAGGGAGAGACCCAGTACTTC